This is a list of T cell receptor beta chains from one sample in a study of T cell responses to AZD1222 COVID-19 vaccine. Method: immunoSEQ multiplex PCR; TCRdb's copy keeps in-frame clones and lacks some. In the table there are about 170,000 clones, approximately 93% of which are singletons. This sample comprised peripheral blood, obtained on day 0 of AZD1222 vaccination. The source is an adult in good health. The CDR3 runs from the conserved cysteine through the conserved F or W. Fields, in order: V gene, J gene, CDR3 protein.

>TRBV19|TRBJ1-4
CASSIPRGTSNEKLFF
>TRBV2|TRBJ1-5
CASFDGYQPQHF
>TRBV27|TRBJ2-5
CASSPRDRQETQYF
>TRBV7-8|TRBJ2-6
CASSLGQAGANVLTF
>TRBV7-8|TRBJ2-1
CASSSSGGNYNEQFF
>TRBV5-1|TRBJ1-2
CASSPQPGQKVVGYTF
>TRBV9|TRBJ2-6
CASSVVGGAGANVLTF
>TRBV12-1|TRBJ1-2
CASSFAARGGNLNYGYTF
>TRBV5-1|TRBJ2-7
CASSLDPSFYEQYF
>TRBV19|TRBJ1-6
CASSIRTGERSPLHF
>TRBV4-1|TRBJ2-3
CASSQDNRFRGADTQYF
>TRBV7-9|TRBJ2-1
CASSLVFGVSYNEQFF
>TRBV6-4|TRBJ2-5
CASSVYLEQGQETQYF
>TRBV6-5|TRBJ1-3
CASSYSRTAGNTIYF
>TRBV19|TRBJ2-7
CASSIVPGGAGEQYF
>TRBV18|TRBJ2-7
CASSPPGQGMAYF
>TRBV19|TRBJ2-2
CATEGQANTGELFF
>TRBV6-5|TRBJ1-2
CASSDRGYGYTF
>TRBV3-1/TRBV3-2|TRBJ2-3
CASSPNAATTDTQYF
>TRBV6-5|TRBJ2-7
CASRTPGGEQYF
>TRBV6-2/TRBV6-3|TRBJ1-2
CASSFLQGAGGYTF
>TRBV6-1|TRBJ2-1
CASSEVSTAEQFF
>TRBV7-9|TRBJ1-2
CASRFLPGQAVESYTF
>TRBV11-2|TRBJ1-6
CASSLGGPLHF
>TRBV19|TRBJ2-1
CASSTKEGFYNEQFF
>TRBV30|TRBJ2-3
CALVLRGAEIINTQYF
>TRBV6-6|TRBJ1-1
CASSGGVTRGTEAFF
>TRBV3-1/TRBV3-2|TRBJ2-7
CASSQTQGGWAYEQYF
>TRBV3-1/TRBV3-2|TRBJ2-5
CASSQRTGEQETQYF
>TRBV27|TRBJ1-1
CASSSDPQGLRTEAFF
>TRBV9|TRBJ1-1
CASGQGNTEAFF
>TRBV5-5|TRBJ2-3
CASSFNPVFASTDTQYF
>TRBV2|TRBJ1-6
CASSPTRAPSPLHF
>TRBV28|TRBJ1-4
CASSSLSLQGATNEKLFF
>TRBV12-2|TRBJ2-1
CASRPPRAGGLWQFF
>TRBV5-1|TRBJ1-1
CASSWEDSLNTEAFF
>TRBV30|TRBJ1-6
CAPMWAFNNSPLHF
>TRBV11-2|TRBJ2-1
CASSFPNEHEQFF
>TRBV7-8|TRBJ1-5
CASSLASIDQPQHF
>TRBV29-1|TRBJ1-2
CSVRMRGFGGGYTF
>TRBV6-5|TRBJ1-5
CASSRGDNQPQHF
>TRBV3-1/TRBV3-2|TRBJ2-1
CASSLTSGGYLNEQFF
>TRBV19|TRBJ2-7
CASSIGSGPYYEQYF
>TRBV29-1|TRBJ1-2
CSAKTGTGGPSNYGYTF
>TRBV18|TRBJ2-7
CASSLTRPGTGGIYEQYF
>TRBV6-1|TRBJ1-1
CASSEDGNTEAFF
>TRBV15|TRBJ1-2
CAINKGPPNYGYTF
>TRBV6-1|TRBJ1-6
CASSGTSSSYNSPLHF
>TRBV13|TRBJ2-1
CASSPRRQGWNNEQFF
>TRBV9|TRBJ2-3
CASGGLLGTQYF
>TRBV29-1|TRBJ1-2
CSVWAGALYGYTF
>TRBV6-2/TRBV6-3|TRBJ1-2
CASSFFPQGLDGYTF
>TRBV27|TRBJ2-7
CASSSWTSGDPYEQYF
>TRBV20-1|TRBJ1-1
CSASSANIREGDTEAFF
>TRBV15|TRBJ2-2
CATSRARGLPNTGELFF